The next 18 T cell receptor beta chains were all read from a single sample in a study of cytomegalovirus exposure and HLA in healthy donors. It was with 60 Vbeta and 13 Jbeta primers that the PCR ran. The repertoire was sequenced with immunoSEQ multiplex PCR; TCRdb's copy has only in-frame clones and lacks some. Here the sample spans roughly 140,000 clones, roughly three quarters being singletons. Sequencing input: PBMCs. The receptors were gathered from a man between 18 and 29 years old in good health and CMV-seronegative.

The CDR3 here is CASSSRGGNTGELFF. The CDR3 nucleotides read TGTGCCAGCAGCTCCAGGGGTGGGAACACCGGGGAGCTGTTTTTT. The V and J genes are TRBV5-4 and TRBJ2-2; D might be TRBD1 (6 bases). The V gene's germline CDR1 is SGHNT and CDR2 YYREEE (reference sequence). Trimming cost V 3 bases and J 1 base, with 10 bases left between them. There are 15 residues in the CDR3.

This chain links TRBV6-1 with TRBJ2-7, with 8 positions matching TRBD1. This CDR3 comprises 14 residues. With V trimmed by 7 bases and J by 4 bases, 9 bases remained unmatched. CDR1 and CDR2 (germline): MNHNS, SASEGT. The CDR3 coding sequence is TGTGCCAGCACCTACAGGGGGGAAGGATACGAGCAGTACTTC. It specifies CASTYRGEGYEQYF.

V gene TRBV5-4 combines with J gene TRBJ2-3, with 8 bases aligning to TRBD2. Trimming took 0 bases from V and 0 from J; bases not matched to a gene: 3. Germline values: CDR1 SGHNT, CDR2 YYREEE (reference sequence). This CDR3 is built from 16 residues. The CDR3: CASSLEAGGSTDTQYF. CDR3 DNA: TGTGCCAGCAGCTTGGAGGCGGGGGGAAGCACAGATACGCAGTATTTT.

This clone has only one observation. The chain uses TRBV10-1 and TRBJ2-7; D may be TRBD1 (7 bases). V lost 2 bases and J lost 3, with 11 bases in between. The germline V gene has CDR1 WNHNN and CDR2 SYGVQD (reference sequence). The CDR3 totals 14 residues. CDR3 sequence: CASSERQGGYEQYF. DNA of the CDR3: TGCGCCAGCAGTGAGCGGCAGGGGGGCTACGAGCAGTACTTC.

The chain is built from TRBV9 and TRBJ1-1; the match to TRBD1 covers 10 bases. CDR1 SGDLS and CDR2 YYNGEE come from the germline V gene. The junction had 7 bases not matched to a gene; V was cut back by 5 bases and J by 6 bases. The CDR3 spans 14 residues. CDR3: CASRRGTGVSEAFF. The CDR3 DNA reads as TGTGCCAGCAGAAGGGGGACAGGGGTCTCTGAAGCTTTCTTT.

This clone was counted a single time. The chain uses TRBV9 and TRBJ2-5, with D tentatively TRBD2 (5 bases). Germline CDR1 and CDR2: SGDLS and YYNGEE. This CDR3 is 13 amino acids long. Trimming pared 4 bases from V and 5 bases from J, leaving 12 bases between. CDR3 nucleotide sequence: TGTGCCAGCAGCCCGGGGTCGGAGGAGACCCAGTACTTC. Translated, it gives CASSPGSEETQYF. Full variable domain (remainder filled in from reference TRBV9 and TRBJ2-5): DSGVTQTPKHLITATGQRVTLRCSPRSGDLSVYWYQQSLDQGLQFLIQYYNGEERAKGNILERFSAQQFPDLHSELNLSSLELGDSALYFCASSPGSEETQYFGPGTRLLVL.

This clone was counted a few times. The CDR3 sequence is CALGPTTGWIGNQPQHF. The DNA of the CDR3 is TGTGCACTGGGCCCCACGACAGGGTGGATAGGAAATCAGCCCCAGCATTTT. The gene calls are TRBV12-2 and TRBJ1-5; the table gives TRBD1 as D, unverified against the DNA. TRBV12-2 is recorded as a pseudogene. The CDR3 consists of 17 residues.

J is TRBJ2-1 and V is TRBV10-1; tentatively, D is TRBD2 (7 bases). This CDR3 is built from 16 residues. V shed 3 bases and J shed 0 bases, with 12 bases lying between them. The germline gives CDR1 WNHNN, CDR2 SYGVQD (reference sequence). As DNA, the CDR3 is TGCGCCAGCAGTGATGGCGGGGGCCTCTCCTACAATGAGCAGTTCTTC. The encoded protein is CASSDGGGLSYNEQFF.

The rearrangement uses TRBV19 and TRBJ2-7; 12 bases fit TRBD1. From germline, CDR1 is LNHDA and CDR2 SQIVND (reference sequence). CDR3 length: 16 residues. V trimming: 4 bases; J trimming: 7 bases; junction bases outside the gene matches: 11. CDR3 residues: CASSTTGTGGGGEQYF. CDR3 bases: TGTGCCAGTAGTACCACCGGGACAGGGGGCGGAGGGGAGCAGTACTTC. Supplemented by reference TRBV19 and TRBJ2-7, the full variable domain reads DGGITQSPKYLFRKEGQNVTLSCEQNLNHDAMYWYRQDPGQGLRLIYYSQIVNDFQKGDIAEGYSVSREKKESFPLTVTSAQKNPTAFYLCASSTTGTGGGGEQYFGPGTRLTVT.

This sequence joins TRBV11-2 and TRBJ1-6; no clear D gene. CDR1 is SGHAT, CDR2 FQNNGV, per germline. CDR3 length equals 19 residues. V shed 4 bases and J shed 0 bases, with 19 bases lying between them. The CDR3 sequence is CASSSGAARASSYNSPLHF. The CDR3 DNA reads TGTGCCAGCAGCTCGGGAGCTGCCCGGGCCAGCTCCTATAATTCACCCCTCCACTTT. The full variable domain, rest sourced from reference TRBV11-2 and TRBJ1-6, is EAGVAQSPRYKIIEKRQSVAFWCNPISGHATLYWYQQILGQGPKLLIQFQNNGVVDDSQLPKDRFSAERLKGVDSTLKIQPAKLEDSAVYLCASSSGAARASSYNSPLHFGNGTRLTVT.

In DNA form, the CDR3 reads TGTGCTAGTGACGAAGACAGGGGAGGTGATACGCAGTATTTT. Translating gives CASDEDRGGDTQYF. The chain carries TRBV12-5 and TRBJ2-3; 8 bases line up with TRBD1. Trimming cost V 7 bases and J 6 bases; bases outside gene matches: 9. Germline CDR1 is LGHNT and CDR2 is FRNRAP. The CDR3 sequence is 14 residues long.

This sequence joins TRBV25-1 and TRBJ2-1, with TRBD1 as a possible D gene (5 bases). There are 14 residues in the CDR3. CDR1 and CDR2 from the germline V gene are MGHDK and SYGVNS. The V end lost 3 bases, the J end lost 9 bases, and 15 bases lay between the germline ends. The CDR3 sequence: CASSDWAGFGEQFF. The DNA for the CDR3 is TGTGCCAGCAGTGATTGGGCAGGGTTCGGTGAGCAGTTCTTC.

V usage is TRBV5-1 and J usage is TRBJ2-5, with 14 bases identical to TRBD2. V lost 4 bases and J lost 5; bases outside the gene matches: 1. CDR3 length equals 14 residues. Per germline, CDR1 SGHRS and CDR2 YFSETQ. CDR3 sequence (DNA): TGCGCCAGCAGCAGGACTAGCGGGGGGGAGACCCAGTACTTC. Protein: CASSRTSGGETQYF.

In this sample, this clone turned up a few times. The rearrangement links TRBV7-2 to TRBJ2-1, with 10 bases identical to TRBD1. The germline gives CDR1 SGHTA, CDR2 FQGNSA. Trimming took 5 bases from V and 10 from J; bases not matched to a gene: 5. CDR3 length equals 13 residues. Here the CDR3 DNA reads TGTGCCAGCAGCCCATTGACAGGGGGCGAGCAGTTCTTC. Amino acid sequence: CASSPLTGGEQFF.

The CDR3 is CASSYGQSEQETQYF. CDR3 sequence (DNA): TGTGCCAGCAGCTACGGACAGTCTGAGCAAGAGACCCAGTACTTC. This rearrangement joins TRBV5-5 to TRBJ2-5, with D perhaps matching TRBD1 (6 bases). The CDR3 loop spans 15 amino acids. Trimming stripped 3 bases from V and 2 bases from J, with 14 bases between. The germline gives CDR1 SGHKS, CDR2 YYEKEE (reference sequence).

The genes are TRBV4-1 and TRBJ2-7; TRBD1 agrees at 8 bases. Germline values: CDR1 MGHRA, CDR2 YSYEKL. V was clipped by 1 base and J by 6 bases; unmatched bases: 11. The length of the CDR3 is 16 residues. The CDR3 DNA is TGCGCCAGCAGCCAAGGGCTGGGCAGGACAGGGTCCGAGCAGTACTTC. As protein: CASSQGLGRTGSEQYF.

This sequence joins TRBV11-3 and TRBJ1-4; TRBD1 matches 11 bases. From germline, CDR1 is SGHNT and CDR2 YENEEA. The CDR3 covers 15 residues. Trimming cost V 3 bases and J 8 bases; bases outside gene matches: 5. The CDR3, as DNA: TGTGCCAGCAGCTTCAGGACAGGGGGCCCGGAAAAACTGTTTTTT. Translating gives CASSFRTGGPEKLFF.

The V and J genes are TRBV19 and TRBJ1-2, with 9 bases lining up with TRBD1. Per the germline V gene, CDR1 is LNHDA and CDR2 is SQIVND (reference sequence). Trimming removed 6 bases from V and 2 bases from J; junction bases left unmatched: 4. The CDR3 contains 14 residues. This chain's CDR3 is CASSLDRGNYGYTF. CDR3 coding DNA: TGTGCCAGTAGCTTGGACAGGGGAAACTATGGCTACACCTTC.